A single sample is the source of the 4 T cell receptor beta chains below, sequenced in a study of vaccination effects on CD4 cells after COVID-19. What these receptors recognize is not known. It was after approximately 11 days of culture that CD4+ T cells were isolated. Profiling relied on immunoSEQ multiplex PCR, and the TCRdb table lists in-frame clones only, not all of them. The sample holds about 25,000 clones, over 65% seen once. Sequenced here: CD4+ T cells from PBMCs cultured without peptide, sampled before COVID-19 vaccination. The receptors come from a human donor who received a COVID-19 vaccine.

In this sample, this clone turned up once. V usage is TRBV19 and J usage is TRBJ2-1, with TRBD2 matching 10 bases. Unmatched junction bases numbered 3, after V lost 1 base and J lost 6 bases. Germline V lookup: CDR1 LNHDA, CDR2 SQIVND (reference sequence). The length of the CDR3 is 15 residues. The CDR3 region is CASSIGLAGVNEQFF. The DNA for the CDR3 is TGTGCCAGTAGTATAGGTCTAGCGGGAGTCAATGAGCAGTTCTTC.

The chain joins TRBV10-3 to TRBJ1-1; TRBD1 might be the D (5 bases). The CDR3 consists of 15 residues. CDR1 and CDR2 from the germline V gene are ENHRY and SYGVKD. Trimming took 0 bases from V and 1 from J, leaving 9 bases between them. The CDR3 sequence is CAISESGTANTEAFF. In nucleotides, the CDR3 is TGTGCCATCAGTGAGTCAGGGACCGCGAACACTGAAGCTTTCTTT.

The CDR3 nucleotides are TGTGCCAGTAGTACCCGCAGTTATCAGCCCCAGCATTTT. Its protein is CASSTRSYQPQHF. The gene calls are TRBV19 and TRBJ1-5; D is undetermined. The CDR3 extends over 13 amino acids. Between the trimmed V and J ends, which lost 4 bases and 5 bases, there was a span of 9 bases. Looked up from germline, CDR1 is LNHDA and CDR2 is SQIVND (reference sequence). Filled out from reference TRBV19 and TRBJ1-5, the complete variable domain reads DGGITQSPKYLFRKEGQNVTLSCEQNLNHDAMYWYRQDPGQGLRLIYYSQIVNDFQKGDIAEGYSVSREKKESFPLTVTSAQKNPTAFYLCASSTRSYQPQHFGDGTRLSIL.

The chain uses TRBV7-9 and TRBJ2-7; D tentatively reads TRBD1 or TRBD2 (5 bases each). The CDR3 consists of 14 residues. V lost 8 bases to trimming and J lost 3 bases, with 17 bases between them. Germline V lookup: CDR1 SEHNR, CDR2 FQNEAQ (reference sequence). The CDR3 bases are TGTGCCAGCGCCCCGGGACCGAACTTCTACGAGCAGTACTTC. It translates to CASAPGPNFYEQYF.